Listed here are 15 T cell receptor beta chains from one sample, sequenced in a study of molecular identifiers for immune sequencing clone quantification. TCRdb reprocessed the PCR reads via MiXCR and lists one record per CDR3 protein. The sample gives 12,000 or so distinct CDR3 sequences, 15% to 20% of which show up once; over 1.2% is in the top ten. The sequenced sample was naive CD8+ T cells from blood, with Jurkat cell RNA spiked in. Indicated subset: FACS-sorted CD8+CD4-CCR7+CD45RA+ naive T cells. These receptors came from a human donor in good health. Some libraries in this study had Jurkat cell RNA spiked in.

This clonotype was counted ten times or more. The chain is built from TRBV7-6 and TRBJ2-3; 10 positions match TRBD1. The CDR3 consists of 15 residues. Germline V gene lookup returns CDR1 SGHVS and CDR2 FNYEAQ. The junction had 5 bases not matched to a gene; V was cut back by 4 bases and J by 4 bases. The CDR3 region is CASSSGQGVADTQYF. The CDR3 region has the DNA TGTGCCAGCAGCTCCGGACAGGGGGTGGCAGATACGCAGTATTTT.

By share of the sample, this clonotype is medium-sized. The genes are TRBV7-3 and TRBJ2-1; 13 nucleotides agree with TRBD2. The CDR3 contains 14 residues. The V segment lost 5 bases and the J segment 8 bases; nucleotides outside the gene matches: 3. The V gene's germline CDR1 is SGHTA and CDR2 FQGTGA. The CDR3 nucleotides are TGTGCCAGCAGCCCGGGACTAGCGGGATATGAGCAGTTCTTC. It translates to CASSPGLAGYEQFF.

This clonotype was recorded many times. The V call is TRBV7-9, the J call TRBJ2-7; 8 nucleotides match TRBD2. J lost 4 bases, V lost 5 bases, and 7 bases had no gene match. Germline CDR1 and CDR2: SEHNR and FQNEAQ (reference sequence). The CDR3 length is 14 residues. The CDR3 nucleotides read TGTGCCAGCAGCCGAGCGGGAGTGTTGTACGAGCAGTACTTC. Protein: CASSRAGVLYEQYF.

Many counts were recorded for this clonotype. The CDR3 DNA reads as TGTGCCAGCAGCCTACGAGTCGGGGAGGAGCAGTTCTTC. Translating it yields CASSLRVGEEQFF. The chain recombines TRBV7-6 with TRBJ2-1; D is perhaps TRBD2 (5 bases). CDR1 is SGHVS and CDR2 is FNYEAQ in the germline V gene. The CDR3 consists of 13 residues. V lost 5 bases and J lost 10, with 15 bases in between.

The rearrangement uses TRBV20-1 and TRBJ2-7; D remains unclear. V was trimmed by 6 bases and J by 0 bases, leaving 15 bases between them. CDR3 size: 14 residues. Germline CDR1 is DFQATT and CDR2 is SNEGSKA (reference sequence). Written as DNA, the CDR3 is TGCAGTGCAACTACACCTACTCCCTCCTACGAGCAGTACTTC. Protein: CSATTPTPSYEQYF.

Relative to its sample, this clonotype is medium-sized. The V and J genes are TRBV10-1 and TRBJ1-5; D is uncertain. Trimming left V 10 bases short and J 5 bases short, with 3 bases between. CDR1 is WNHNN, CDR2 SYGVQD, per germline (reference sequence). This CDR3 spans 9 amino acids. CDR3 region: CATDQPQHF. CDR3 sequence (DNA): TGCGCCACGGATCAGCCCCAGCATTTT.

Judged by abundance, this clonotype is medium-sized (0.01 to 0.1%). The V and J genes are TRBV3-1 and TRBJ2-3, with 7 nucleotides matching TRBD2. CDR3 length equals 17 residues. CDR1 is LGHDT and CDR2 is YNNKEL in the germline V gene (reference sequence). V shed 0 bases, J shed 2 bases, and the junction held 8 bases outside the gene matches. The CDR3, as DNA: TGTGCCAGCAGCCAAGATCGACTAGCAAGTGACACAGATACGCAGTATTTT. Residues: CASSQDRLASDTDTQYF.

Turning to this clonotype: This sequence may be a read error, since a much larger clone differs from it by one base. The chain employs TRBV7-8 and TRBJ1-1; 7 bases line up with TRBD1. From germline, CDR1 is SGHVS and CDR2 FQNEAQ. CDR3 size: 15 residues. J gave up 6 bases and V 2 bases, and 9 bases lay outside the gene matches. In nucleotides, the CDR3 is TGTGCCAGCAGCTTAATTAGAGGGGGCCACGCTGAAGCTTTCTTT. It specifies CASSLIRGGHAEAFF.

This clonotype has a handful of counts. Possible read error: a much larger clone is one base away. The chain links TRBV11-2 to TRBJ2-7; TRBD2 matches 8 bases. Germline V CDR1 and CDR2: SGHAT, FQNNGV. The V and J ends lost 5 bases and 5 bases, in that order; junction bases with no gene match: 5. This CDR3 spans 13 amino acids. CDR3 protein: CASSHGLAHEQYF. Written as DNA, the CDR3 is TGTGCCAGCAGCCACGGACTAGCCCACGAGCAGTACTTC. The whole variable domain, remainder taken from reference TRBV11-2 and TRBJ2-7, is EAGVAQSPRYKIIEKRQSVAFWCNPISGHATLYWYQQILGQGPKLLIQFQNNGVVDDSQLPKDRFSAERLKGVDSTLKIQPAKLEDSAVYLCASSHGLAHEQYFGPGTRLTVT.

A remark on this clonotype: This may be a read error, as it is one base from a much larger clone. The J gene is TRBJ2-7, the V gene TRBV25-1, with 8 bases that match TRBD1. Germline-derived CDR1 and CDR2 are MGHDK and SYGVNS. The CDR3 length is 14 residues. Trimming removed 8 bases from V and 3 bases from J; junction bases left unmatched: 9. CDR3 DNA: TGTGCCAGCGGTGTCTTTGGGACAGGCTACGAGCAGTACTTC. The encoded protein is CASGVFGTGYEQYF.

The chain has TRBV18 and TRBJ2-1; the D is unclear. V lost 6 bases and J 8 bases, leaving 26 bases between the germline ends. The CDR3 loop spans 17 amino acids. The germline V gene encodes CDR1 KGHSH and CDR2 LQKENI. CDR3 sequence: CASSQNVGVGIRHEQFF. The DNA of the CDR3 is TGTGCCAGCTCCCAAAACGTTGGAGTCGGTATCAGACATGAGCAGTTCTTC.

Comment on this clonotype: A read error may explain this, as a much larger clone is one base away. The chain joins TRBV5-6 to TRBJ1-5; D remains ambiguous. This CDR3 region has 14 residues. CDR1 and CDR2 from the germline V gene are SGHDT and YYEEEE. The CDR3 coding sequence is TGTGCCAGCGGCTTAAGCAATAGCAATCAGCCCCAGCATTTT. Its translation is CASGLSNSNQPQHF.

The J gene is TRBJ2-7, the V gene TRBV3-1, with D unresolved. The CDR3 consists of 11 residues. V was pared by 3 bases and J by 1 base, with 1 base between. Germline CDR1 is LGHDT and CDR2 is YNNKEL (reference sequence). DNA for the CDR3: TGTGCCAGCAGCCAGTCCTACGAGCAGTACTTC. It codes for CASSQSYEQYF.

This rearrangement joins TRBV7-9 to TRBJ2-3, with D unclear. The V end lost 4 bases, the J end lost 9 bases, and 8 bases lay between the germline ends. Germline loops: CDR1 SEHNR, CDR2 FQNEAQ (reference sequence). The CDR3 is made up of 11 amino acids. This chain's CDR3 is CASSSIDTQYF. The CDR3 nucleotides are TGTGCCAGCAGCTCAATAGACACGCAGTATTTT.

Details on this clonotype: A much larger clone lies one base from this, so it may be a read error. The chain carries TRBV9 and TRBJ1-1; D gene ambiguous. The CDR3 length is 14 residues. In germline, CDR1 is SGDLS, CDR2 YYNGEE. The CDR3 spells CASSVESANTVAFF. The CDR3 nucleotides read TGTGCCAGCAGCGTAGAATCGGCTAACACTGTAGCTTTCTTT.